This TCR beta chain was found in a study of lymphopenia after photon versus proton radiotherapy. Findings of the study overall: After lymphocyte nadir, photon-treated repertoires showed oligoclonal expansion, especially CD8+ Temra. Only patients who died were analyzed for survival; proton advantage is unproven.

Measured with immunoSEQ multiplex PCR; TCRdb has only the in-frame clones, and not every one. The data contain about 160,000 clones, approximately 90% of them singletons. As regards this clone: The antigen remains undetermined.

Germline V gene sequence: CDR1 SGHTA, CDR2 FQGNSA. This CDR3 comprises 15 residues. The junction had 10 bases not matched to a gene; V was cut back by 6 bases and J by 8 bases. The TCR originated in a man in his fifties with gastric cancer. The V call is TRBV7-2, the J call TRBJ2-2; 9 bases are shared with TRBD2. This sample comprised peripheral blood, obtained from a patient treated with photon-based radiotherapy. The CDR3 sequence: CASRIAGVERGELFF. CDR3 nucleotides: TGTGCCAGCAGAATAGCGGGAGTTGAAAGGGGGGAGCTGTTTTTT.